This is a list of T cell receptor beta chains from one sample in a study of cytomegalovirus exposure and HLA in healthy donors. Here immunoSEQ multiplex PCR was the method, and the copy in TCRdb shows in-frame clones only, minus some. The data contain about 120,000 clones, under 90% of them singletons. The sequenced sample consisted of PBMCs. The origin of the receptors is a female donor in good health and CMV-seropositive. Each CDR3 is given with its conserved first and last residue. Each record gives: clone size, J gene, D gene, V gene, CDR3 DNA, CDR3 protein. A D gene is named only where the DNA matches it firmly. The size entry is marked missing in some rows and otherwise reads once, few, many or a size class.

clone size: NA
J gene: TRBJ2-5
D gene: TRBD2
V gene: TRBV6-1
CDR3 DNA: TGTGCCAGCAGTGATATAGTTAGCGGGGGGGCCCAAGAGACCCAGTACTTC
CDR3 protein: CASSDIVSGGAQETQYF

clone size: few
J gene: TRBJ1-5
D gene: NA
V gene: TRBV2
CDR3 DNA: TGTGCCAGCAGTTCCTTGGAGAATCAGCCCCAGCATTTT
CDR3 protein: CASSSLENQPQHF

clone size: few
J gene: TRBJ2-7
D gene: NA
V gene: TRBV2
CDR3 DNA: TGTGCCAGCACCACCACTCCGTCCCACGAGCAGTACTTC
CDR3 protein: CASTTTPSHEQYF

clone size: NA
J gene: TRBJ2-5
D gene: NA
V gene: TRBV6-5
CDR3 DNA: TGTGCCAGCAGTTACTCGGGAGCACAAGAGACCCAGTACTTC
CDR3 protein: CASSYSGAQETQYF

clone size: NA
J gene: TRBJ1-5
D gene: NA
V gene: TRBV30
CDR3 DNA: TGTGCCTGGAGTGCGGGGAGAGGCAATCAGCCCCAGCATTTT
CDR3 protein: CAWSAGRGNQPQHF

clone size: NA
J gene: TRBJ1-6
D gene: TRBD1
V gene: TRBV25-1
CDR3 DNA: TGTGCCAGCACCGACAGGGATTCACCCCTCCACTTT
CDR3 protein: CASTDRDSPLHF

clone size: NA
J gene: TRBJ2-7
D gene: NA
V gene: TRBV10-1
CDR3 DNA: TGCGCCAGCTCGGGCGGGTACGAGCAGTACTTC
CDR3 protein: CASSGGYEQYF

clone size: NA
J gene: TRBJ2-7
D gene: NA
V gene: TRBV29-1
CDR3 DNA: TGCAGCGTTCTAGCCACAACCTACGAGCAGTACTTC
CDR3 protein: CSVLATTYEQYF

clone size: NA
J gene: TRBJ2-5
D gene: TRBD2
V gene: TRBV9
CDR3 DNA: TGTGCCAGCAGCGTAGGGACTAGCGGGGGGGGCCGAGAGACCCAGTACTTC
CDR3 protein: CASSVGTSGGGRETQYF

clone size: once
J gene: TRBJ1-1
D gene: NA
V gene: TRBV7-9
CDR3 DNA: TGTGCCAGCAGCTTAAGCCTGAACACTGAAGCTTTCTTT
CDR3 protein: CASSLSLNTEAFF

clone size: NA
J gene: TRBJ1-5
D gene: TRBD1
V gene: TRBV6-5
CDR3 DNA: TGTGCCAGCACCCCCGAGGGGGCCGACTATCAGCCCCAGCATTTT
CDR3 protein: CASTPEGADYQPQHF

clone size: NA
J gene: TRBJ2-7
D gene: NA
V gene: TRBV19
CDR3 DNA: TGTGCCAGGCTAGTCGGAACGGCCGAGCAGTACTTC
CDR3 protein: CARLVGTAEQYF

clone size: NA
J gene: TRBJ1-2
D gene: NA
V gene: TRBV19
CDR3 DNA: TGTGCCAGTAGTATAGATCGCGGCAGGGACTATGGCTACACCTTC
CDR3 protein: CASSIDRGRDYGYTF

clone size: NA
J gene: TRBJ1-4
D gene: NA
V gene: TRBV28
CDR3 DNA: TGTGCCAGCAGCCCCGGGATGTATGAAAAACTGTTTTTT
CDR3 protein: CASSPGMYEKLFF

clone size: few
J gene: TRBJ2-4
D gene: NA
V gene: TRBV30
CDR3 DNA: TGTGCCTGGAGTGTAACGCCGGGCATTCAGTACTTC
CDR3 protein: CAWSVTPGIQYF

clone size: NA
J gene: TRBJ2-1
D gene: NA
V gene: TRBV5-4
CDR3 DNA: TGTGCCAGCAGCTTGGTCGGGGGATCTTACAATGAGCAGTTCTTC
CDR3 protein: CASSLVGGSYNEQFF

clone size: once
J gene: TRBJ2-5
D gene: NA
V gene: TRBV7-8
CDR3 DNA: TGTGCCAGCAGCCCCGGGACACAAGAGACCCAGTACTTC
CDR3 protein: CASSPGTQETQYF

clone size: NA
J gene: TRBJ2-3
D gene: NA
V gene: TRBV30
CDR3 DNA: TGTGCCTGGAGTGTAGGGGGGGCCGGCACAGATACGCAGTATTTT
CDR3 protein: CAWSVGGAGTDTQYF

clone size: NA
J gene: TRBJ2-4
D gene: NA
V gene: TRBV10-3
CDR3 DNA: TGTGCCATAACGGGGTTCTCGCAAGGAAAATTTTCGACCAAAAACATTCAGTACTTC
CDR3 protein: CAITGFSQGKFSTKNIQYF

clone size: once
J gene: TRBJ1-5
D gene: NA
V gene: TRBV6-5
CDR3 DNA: TGTGCCAGCAGTTATCTGGGCAATTCGCCCCAGCATTTT
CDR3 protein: CASSYLGNSPQHF

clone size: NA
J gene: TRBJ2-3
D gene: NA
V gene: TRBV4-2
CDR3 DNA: TGTGCCAGCAGCCAAGAATCCAGAAGCACAGATACGCAGTATTTT
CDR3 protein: CASSQESRSTDTQYF

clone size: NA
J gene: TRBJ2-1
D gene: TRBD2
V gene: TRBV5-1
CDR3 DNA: TGCGCCAGCAGCTTGGTCAAAAATGCGGGGGAGTTATACAATGAGCAGTTCTTC
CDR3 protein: CASSLVKNAGELYNEQFF

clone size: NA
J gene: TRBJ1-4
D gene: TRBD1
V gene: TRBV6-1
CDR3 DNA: TGTGCCAGCACCTGGACAGGGAATGAAAAACTGTTTTTT
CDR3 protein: CASTWTGNEKLFF

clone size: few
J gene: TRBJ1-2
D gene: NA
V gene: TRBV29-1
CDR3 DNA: TGCAGCGTTGACCTTCAGTTTCGGAGGGGTGGCTACACCTTC
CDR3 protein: CSVDLQFRRGGYTF

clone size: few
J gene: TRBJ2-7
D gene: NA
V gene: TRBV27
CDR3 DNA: TGTGCCAGCAGTTTAGGGCGAACCTACGAGCAGTACTTC
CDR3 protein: CASSLGRTYEQYF

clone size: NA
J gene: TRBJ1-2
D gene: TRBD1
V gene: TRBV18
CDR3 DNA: TGTGCCAGCTCACCAGCGGGACAGGAGTATGGCTACACCTTC
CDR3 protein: CASSPAGQEYGYTF

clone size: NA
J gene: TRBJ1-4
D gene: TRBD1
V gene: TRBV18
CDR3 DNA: TGTGCCAGCTCACGCGGGACAGGGTGGAGTGAAAAACTGTTTTTT
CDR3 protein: CASSRGTGWSEKLFF

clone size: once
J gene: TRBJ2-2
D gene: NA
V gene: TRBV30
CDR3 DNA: TGTGCCTGGAGTGCACAGGGTGCGGGCACCGGGGAGCTGTTTTTT
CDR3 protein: CAWSAQGAGTGELFF

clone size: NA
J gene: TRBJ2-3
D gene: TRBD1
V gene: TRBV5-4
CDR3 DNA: TGTGCCAGCAGCCGTTCACAGGGGGCCACAGATACGCAGTATTTT
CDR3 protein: CASSRSQGATDTQYF

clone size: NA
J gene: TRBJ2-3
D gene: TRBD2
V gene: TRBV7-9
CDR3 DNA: TGTGCCAGCAGCTTCCTTAGCGGGGGCACAGATACGCAGTATTTT
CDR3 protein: CASSFLSGGTDTQYF

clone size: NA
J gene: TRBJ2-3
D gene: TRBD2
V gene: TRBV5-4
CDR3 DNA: TGTGCCAGCAGCTTGGCCGCTAGCGGGGGCGCGGCAGATACGCAGTATTTT
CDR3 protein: CASSLAASGGAADTQYF

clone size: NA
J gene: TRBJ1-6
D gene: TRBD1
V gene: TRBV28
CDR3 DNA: TGTGCCAGCAGAGAGACAGGGCAGGGGGCCCTCCACTTT
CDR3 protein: CASRETGQGALHF

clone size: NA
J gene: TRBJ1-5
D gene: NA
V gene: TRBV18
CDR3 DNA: TGTGCCAGCTCACCAGACAGGAATCAGCCCCAGCATTTT
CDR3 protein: CASSPDRNQPQHF

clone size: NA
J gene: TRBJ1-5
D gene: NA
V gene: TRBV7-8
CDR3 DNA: TGTGCCAGCAGCTTAGAGGGGGTAACAAACAATCAGCCCCAGCATTTT
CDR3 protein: CASSLEGVTNNQPQHF

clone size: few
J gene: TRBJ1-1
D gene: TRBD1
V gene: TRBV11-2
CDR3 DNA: TGTGCCAGCAGCTTAGGGACAGGGTTGGGGCTTGTCGAGGGCACTGAAGCTTTCTTT
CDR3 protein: CASSLGTGLGLVEGTEAFF

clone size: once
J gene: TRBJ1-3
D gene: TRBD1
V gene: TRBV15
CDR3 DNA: TGTGCCACCAGCAGGGGGACAGGGACTGGAAACACCATATATTTT
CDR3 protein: CATSRGTGTGNTIYF

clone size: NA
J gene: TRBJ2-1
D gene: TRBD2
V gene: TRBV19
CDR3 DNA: TGTGCCAGTAGTAAGGGAGGGGCCAATGAGCAGTTCTTC
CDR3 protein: CASSKGGANEQFF

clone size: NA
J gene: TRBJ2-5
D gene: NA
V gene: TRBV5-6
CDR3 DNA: TGTGCCAGCCGCCCGGGTGGTTGGGAAGAGACCCAGTACTTC
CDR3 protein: CASRPGGWEETQYF

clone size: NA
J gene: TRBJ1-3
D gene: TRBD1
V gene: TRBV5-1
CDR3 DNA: TGCGCCAGCAGCCTGGGGGACAGCTCTGGAAACACCATATATTTT
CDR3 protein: CASSLGDSSGNTIYF

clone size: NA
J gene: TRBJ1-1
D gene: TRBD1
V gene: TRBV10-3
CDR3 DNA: TGTGCCATCAGTGAGTCAGGGGGCGATCGGGCTTTCTTT
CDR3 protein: CAISESGGDRAFF

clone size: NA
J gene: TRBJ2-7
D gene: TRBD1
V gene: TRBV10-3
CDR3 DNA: TGTGCCATCAGTGAGCCGGGACAGGGCTCCTACGAGCAGTACTTC
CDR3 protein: CAISEPGQGSYEQYF

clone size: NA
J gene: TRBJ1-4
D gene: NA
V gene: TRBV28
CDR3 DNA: TGTGCCAGCAGTTACTATCAGGGCCAGGGTCGTCGGACTAATGAAAAACTGTTTTTT
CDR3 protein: CASSYYQGQGRRTNEKLFF

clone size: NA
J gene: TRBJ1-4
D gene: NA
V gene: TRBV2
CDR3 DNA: TGTGCCAGCAGTGAGGGGGGAGTGGGTGAAAAACTGTTTTTT
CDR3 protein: CASSEGGVGEKLFF

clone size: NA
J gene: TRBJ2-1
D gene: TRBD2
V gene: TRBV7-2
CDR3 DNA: TGTGCCAGCACCTTTGCGCGGACTAGCGGGGTCAATGAGCAGTTCTTC
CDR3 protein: CASTFARTSGVNEQFF

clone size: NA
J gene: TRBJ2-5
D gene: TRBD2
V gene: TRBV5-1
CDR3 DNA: TGCGCCAGCAGCTTGATTAGCGGGGAGGGAGAGACCCAGTACTTC
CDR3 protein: CASSLISGEGETQYF

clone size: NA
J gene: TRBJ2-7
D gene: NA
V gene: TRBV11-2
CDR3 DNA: TGTGCCAGCAGCTTGATGAGAGGGTCACCTTACGAGCAGTACTTC
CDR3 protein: CASSLMRGSPYEQYF

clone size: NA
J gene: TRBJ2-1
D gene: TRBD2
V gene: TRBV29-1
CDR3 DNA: TGCAGCCTGGGGCTAGCGGGGAATCTCCCCTCCTACAATGAGCAGTTCTTC
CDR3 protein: CSLGLAGNLPSYNEQFF

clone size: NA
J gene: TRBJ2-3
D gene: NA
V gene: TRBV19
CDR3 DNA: TGTGCCAGTAGTGCGGGACTCCCCAGGGCGGATACGCAGTATTTT
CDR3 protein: CASSAGLPRADTQYF

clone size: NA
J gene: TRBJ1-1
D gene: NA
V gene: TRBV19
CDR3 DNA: TGTGCCAGTAGTATAATCTGGCAGGGGGAAGCTTTCTTT
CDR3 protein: CASSIIWQGEAFF

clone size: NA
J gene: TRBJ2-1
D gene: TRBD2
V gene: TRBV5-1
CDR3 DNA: TGCGCCAGCAGCCGGGGACTAGCGGGGGGAACTGAAGAGCAGTTCTTC
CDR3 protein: CASSRGLAGGTEEQFF

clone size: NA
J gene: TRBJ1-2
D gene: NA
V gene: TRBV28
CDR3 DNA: TGTGCCAGCACCGGACCCAGGGGTGGAAACTATGGCTACACCTTC
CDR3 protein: CASTGPRGGNYGYTF

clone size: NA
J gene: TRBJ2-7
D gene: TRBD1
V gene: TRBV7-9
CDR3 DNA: TGTTCCAGCAGCTCCCGGACAGGGGTCTACGAGCAGTACTTC
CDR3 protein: CSSSSRTGVYEQYF

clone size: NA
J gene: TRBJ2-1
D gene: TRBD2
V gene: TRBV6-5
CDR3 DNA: TGTGCCAGCAGGCTAGCGGGGGGGCCAAATGAGCAGTTCTTC
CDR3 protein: CASRLAGGPNEQFF

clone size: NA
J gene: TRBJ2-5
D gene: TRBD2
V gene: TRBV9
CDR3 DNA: TGTGCCAGCAGCGTAGCTACAGCGGGGGGGCTGGAGACCCAGTACTTC
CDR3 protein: CASSVATAGGLETQYF

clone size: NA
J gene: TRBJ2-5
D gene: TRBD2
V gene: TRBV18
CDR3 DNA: TGTGCCAGCTCACCCGCCGGGGGAGGGCAAGAGACCCAGTACTTC
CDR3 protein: CASSPAGGGQETQYF

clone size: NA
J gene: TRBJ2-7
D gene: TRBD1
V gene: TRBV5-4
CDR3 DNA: TGTGCCAGCAGCTTGTGGGCCGGGACAGGCGAGCAGTACTTC
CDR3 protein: CASSLWAGTGEQYF

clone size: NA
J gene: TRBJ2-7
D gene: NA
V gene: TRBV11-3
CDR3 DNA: TGTGCCAGCAGCTTAAAGGGAGATTACGAGCAGTACTTC
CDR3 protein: CASSLKGDYEQYF

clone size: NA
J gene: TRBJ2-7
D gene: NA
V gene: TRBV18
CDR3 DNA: TGTGCCAGCTCATCAGAGACCATGCGGGGCGCCTACGAGCAGTACTTC
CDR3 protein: CASSSETMRGAYEQYF

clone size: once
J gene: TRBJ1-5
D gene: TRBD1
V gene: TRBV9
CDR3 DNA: TGTGCCAGCAGCGTAGGGACAGGGGTGGAACAGCCCCAGCATTTT
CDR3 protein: CASSVGTGVEQPQHF

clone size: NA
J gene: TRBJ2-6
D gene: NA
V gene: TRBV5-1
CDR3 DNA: TGCGCCAGCAGCTTGGCGAGGGACTCTGGGGCCAACGTCCTGACTTTC
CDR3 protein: CASSLARDSGANVLTF